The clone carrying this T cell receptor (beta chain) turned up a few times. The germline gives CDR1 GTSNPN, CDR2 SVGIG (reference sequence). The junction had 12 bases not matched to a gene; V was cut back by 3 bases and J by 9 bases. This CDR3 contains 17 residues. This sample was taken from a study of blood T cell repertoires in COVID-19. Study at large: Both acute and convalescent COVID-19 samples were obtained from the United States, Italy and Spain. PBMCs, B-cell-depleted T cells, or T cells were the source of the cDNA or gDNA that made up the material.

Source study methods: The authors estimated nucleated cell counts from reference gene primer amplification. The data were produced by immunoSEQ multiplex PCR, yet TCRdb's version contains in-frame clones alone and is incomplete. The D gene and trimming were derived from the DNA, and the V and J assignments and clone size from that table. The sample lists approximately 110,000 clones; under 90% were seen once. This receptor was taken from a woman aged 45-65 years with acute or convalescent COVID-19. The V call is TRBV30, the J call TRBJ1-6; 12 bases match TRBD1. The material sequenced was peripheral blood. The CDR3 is CAWSPGTGGRIGSPLHF. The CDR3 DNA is TGTGCCTGGAGCCCCGGGACAGGGGGCAGGATTGGTTCACCCCTCCACTTT.